What follows are 26 T cell receptor beta chains derived from one specimen sequenced in a study of blood T cell repertoires in COVID-19 (TCRdb year 2020). Library preparation used the immunoSEQ multiplex PCR assay. Not all clones reach the TCRdb copy of this immuneACCESS table, which keeps in-frame sequences only. Checked studies attribute under half of the gap to unresolved V genes and leave the rest unexplained. The table for this sample lists a few hundred thousand clones; roughly 90% of them were counted only once. Clones ranked in the top ten supply approximately 0.84% of the sample. The sequenced sample consisted of peripheral blood. The source of these receptors is a man aged 25-45 years with acute or convalescent COVID-19.

The gene calls are TRBV28 and TRBJ1-2; D not certain. Germline V gene sequence: CDR1 MDHEN, CDR2 SYDVKM. This CDR3 is built from 13 residues. Deletions cut 3 bases from V and 8 bases from J, with 13 bases between. CDR3 protein: CASSLTRTGGYTF. CDR3 DNA: TGTGCCAGCAGTTTGACCCGGACGGGAGGCTACACCTTC.

This chain links TRBV19 with TRBJ1-5; no reliable D call. The CDR3 spans 13 residues. Trimming took off 1 base at V and 5 bases at J, with 6 bases between the two ends. Germline CDR1 reads LNHDA; CDR2 reads SQIVND (reference sequence). The CDR3 bases are TGTGCCAGTAGTATAGCCCGAGATCAGCCCCAGCATTTT. This translates into CASSIARDQPQHF.

The chain couples TRBV28 to TRBJ2-7; TRBD2 is a possible D gene (6 bases). Trimming removed 6 bases from V and 4 bases from J, with 19 bases in between. From germline, CDR1 is MDHEN and CDR2 SYDVKM. This CDR3 is 15 amino acids long. CDR3 residues: CASRLPTRSGYEQYF. Written as DNA, the CDR3 is TGTGCCAGCAGACTCCCGACTAGATCCGGGTACGAGCAGTACTTC.

This chain connects TRBV7-9 to TRBJ1-1; 8 nucleotides align to TRBD1. The germline gives CDR1 SEHNR, CDR2 FQNEAQ (reference sequence). The CDR3 is 15 amino acids. J was trimmed by 4 bases and V by 3 bases; bases with no gene match: 7. The DNA of the CDR3 is TGTGCCAGCAGCTTGTTAGGACAGGGCGGCACTGAAGCTTTCTTT. Its translation is CASSLLGQGGTEAFF.

V and J are TRBV30 and TRBJ1-3; TRBD1 aligns across 7 bases. Germline values: CDR1 GTSNPN, CDR2 SVGIG (reference sequence). The length of the CDR3 is 14 residues. V gave up 5 bases and J gave up 0 bases; unmatched junction bases: 4. In DNA form, the CDR3 reads TGTGCCTGGCGACAGGGAAACTCTGGAAACACCATATATTTT. Translation gives CAWRQGNSGNTIYF.

J is TRBJ2-7 and V is TRBV3-1 (or the pseudogene TRBV3-2); 8 bases are shared with TRBD1. Germline V gene sequence: CDR1 LGHDT, CDR2 YNNKEL (reference sequence). CDR3 length equals 16 residues. V lost 1 base and J lost 6; bases outside the gene matches: 11. CDR3 loop: CASSQGTRGRLSEQYF. In DNA form, the CDR3 reads TGTGCCAGCAGCCAAGGAACCAGGGGGCGTTTGAGCGAGCAGTACTTC.

The chain uses TRBV18 and TRBJ2-2; 7 positions agree with TRBD1. The CDR3 sequence is 15 residues long. V was clipped by 4 bases and J by 1 base; unmatched bases: 3. In germline, CDR1 is KGHSH, CDR2 LQKENI. For the CDR3, the DNA is TGTGCCAGCTCACAGACAGGGAGGAACACCGGGGAGCTGTTTTTT. Translation: CASSQTGRNTGELFF.

The chain joins TRBV5-1 to TRBJ2-5; 8 nucleotides match TRBD1. The germline V gene encodes CDR1 SGHRS and CDR2 YFSETQ. The CDR3 loop spans 22 amino acids. Germline trimming cut 4 bases from V and 3 bases from J; bases unmatched to any gene: 29. The CDR3 DNA sequence: TGCGCCAGCAGCCCCGAACCCCGGACAGGGTGGGTGACGGGGGTTGGAAAAGAGACCCAGTACTTC. It specifies CASSPEPRTGWVTGVGKETQYF. Using reference TRBV5-1 and TRBJ2-5 for the parts outside the CDR3, the full variable domain is KAGVTQTPRYLIKTRGQQVTLSCSPISGHRSVSWYQQTPGQGLQFLFEYFSETQRNKGNFPGRFSGRQFSNSRSEMNVSTLELGDSALYLCASSPEPRTGWVTGVGKETQYFGPGTRLLVL.

The V call is TRBV4-1, the J call TRBJ1-1; a possible D gene is TRBD1 (5 bases). CDR3 length equals 15 residues. V was pared by 3 bases and J by 1 base, with 12 bases between. Germline values: CDR1 MGHRA, CDR2 YSYEKL. The CDR3 nucleotides read TGCGCCAGCAGCCACCTGGGACTTGGGAACACTGAAGCTTTCTTT. Protein product: CASSHLGLGNTEAFF.

The chain couples TRBV2 to TRBJ2-3, with D possibly being TRBD1 (6 bases). CDR1 SNHLY and CDR2 FYNNEI come from the germline V gene. This CDR3 has 15 amino acids. The V gene lost 6 bases and the J gene lost 3 bases, with 16 bases spanning the gap. CDR3 region: CASRRRGVRTDTQYF. For the CDR3, the DNA is TGTGCCAGCAGACGCAGGGGTGTGAGGACAGATACGCAGTATTTT.

The V gene is TRBV4-1, the J gene TRBJ2-3, with TRBD2 matching over 12 bases. V was clipped by 1 base and J by 2 bases; unmatched bases: 4. The CDR3 covers 17 residues. Germline V CDR1 and CDR2: MGHRA, YSYEKL. The CDR3 nucleotides read TGCGCCAGCAGCCAAGCCCTAGCGGGGGGGGTCACAGATACGCAGTATTTT. This sequence encodes CASSQALAGGVTDTQYF.

V usage is TRBV6-6 and J usage is TRBJ2-5, with 8 nucleotides matching TRBD1. This CDR3 is 16 amino acids long. With 5 bases clipped from V and 5 bases from J, the junction kept 13 bases outside the gene matches. Germline V gene sequence: CDR1 MNHNY, CDR2 SVGAGI (reference sequence). CDR3 residues: CASSTRATGVWETQYF. The CDR3 DNA reads as TGTGCCAGCAGTACAAGGGCGACAGGGGTTTGGGAGACCCAGTACTTC.

The chain recombines TRBV27 with TRBJ2-1, with a tentative D call TRBD1 (5 bases). The CDR3 has 15 residues. V lost 6 bases and J lost 7, with 19 bases in between. Germline loops: CDR1 MNHEY, CDR2 SMNVEV (reference sequence). CDR3 DNA: TGTGCCAGCAGCCGCCGAGCAGGGTTCGGGAATGAGCAGTTCTTC. This sequence encodes CASSRRAGFGNEQFF.

The chain carries TRBV27 and TRBJ2-3, with D maybe TRBD2 (5 bases). Deletions cut 6 bases from V and 2 bases from J, with 12 bases between. CDR1 is MNHEY, CDR2 SMNVEV, per germline (reference sequence). The CDR3 has 14 residues. CDR3 loop: CASRKLGNTDTQYF. CDR3 in DNA: TGTGCCAGCAGAAAACTCGGGAACACAGATACGCAGTATTTT.

The V gene is TRBV18, the J gene TRBJ2-7; 8 positions agree with TRBD1. Germline values: CDR1 KGHSH, CDR2 LQKENI. The CDR3 is made up of 18 amino acids. Losses at the gene ends were 1 base for V and 6 bases for J; bases not matched to a gene: 17. CDR3: CASSPQGRRRQGILEQYF. The CDR3, as DNA: TGTGCCAGCTCACCACAGGGTCGGCGCCGACAGGGGATTCTCGAGCAGTACTTC.

The chain recombines TRBV28 with TRBJ2-1, with TRBD2 identical over 10 bases. The germline V gene has CDR1 MDHEN and CDR2 SYDVKM. The ends lost 6 bases at V and 1 base at J; junction bases unmatched: 6. This CDR3 contains 16 residues. In DNA, the CDR3 is TGTGCCAGCAGCTCGAGACTAGCGGGTTCCTACAATGAGCAGTTCTTC. Translation: CASSSRLAGSYNEQFF.

V is TRBV11-2 and J is TRBJ2-3, with 8 bases lining up with TRBD2. This CDR3 region has 14 residues. CDR1 is SGHAT and CDR2 is FQNNGV in the germline V gene. V dropped 7 bases and J dropped 4; count of bases not matched to a gene: 7. This chain's CDR3 is CASTSVGGADTQYF. The CDR3 DNA follows: TGTGCCAGCACCTCTGTCGGGGGGGCAGATACGCAGTATTTT.

The V gene is TRBV24-1, the J gene TRBJ1-6; D is unresolved. This CDR3 is built from 13 residues. Germline values: CDR1 KGHDR, CDR2 SFDVKD. V was shortened by 3 bases and J by 5 bases, with 4 bases between the two germline ends. Written as DNA, the CDR3 is TGTGCCACCAGTGATACAAATAATTCACCCCTCCACTTT. The encoded protein is CATSDTNNSPLHF.

V is TRBV7-9 and J is TRBJ2-3, with 9 bases that match TRBD2. CDR1 and CDR2 (germline): SEHNR, FQNEAQ (reference sequence). The CDR3 has 17 residues. The ends lost 9 bases at V and 1 base at J; junction bases unmatched: 14. The CDR3 sequence is CASSRAGGSVGTDTQYF. The CDR3 bases are TGTGCCAGTAGCCGGGCGGGAGGGTCTGTCGGCACAGATACGCAGTATTTT.

J is TRBJ2-1 and V is TRBV5-1; 13 bases line up with TRBD2. The CDR3 spans 17 residues. Germline trimming cut 6 bases from V and 1 base from J; bases unmatched to any gene: 7. CDR1 and CDR2 from the germline V gene are SGHRS and YFSETQ. The DNA for the CDR3 is TGCGCCAGCACGTGGACTAGCGGGAGCCCTTCCTACAATGAGCAGTTCTTC. Translated: CASTWTSGSPSYNEQFF.

The chain links TRBV10-1 to TRBJ1-1, with 7 bases that match TRBD1. This CDR3 region has 16 residues. V was pared by 3 bases and J by 0 bases, with 7 bases of the junction left unmatched. The germline gives CDR1 WNHNN, CDR2 SYGVQD (reference sequence). The CDR3 protein is CASSDGRQGLNTEAFF. The CDR3 DNA reads TGCGCCAGCAGTGACGGCCGACAGGGCTTGAACACTGAAGCTTTCTTT.

The gene calls are TRBV28 and TRBJ2-5, with D unresolved. CDR3 length: 15 amino acids. V lost 5 bases, J lost 2 bases, and 15 bases lay in between. Germline lookup yields CDR1 MDHEN and CDR2 SYDVKM. The DNA for the CDR3 is TGTGCCAGCAGTGATAGAGGAAAATTTCAAGAGACCCAGTACTTC. Its protein is CASSDRGKFQETQYF.

V gene TRBV28 combines with J gene TRBJ2-1; possibly TRBD2 for D (6 bases). The CDR3 length is 16 residues. Deletions cut 6 bases from V and 6 bases from J, with 21 bases between. Germline-derived CDR1 and CDR2 are MDHEN and SYDVKM. In nucleotides, the CDR3 is TGTGCCAGCAGGTCCGCGGGACTCCAACGGGGCAATGAGCAGTTCTTC. Protein product: CASRSAGLQRGNEQFF.

The chain carries TRBV14 and TRBJ2-5; D is possibly TRBD2 (6 bases). V was cut by 0 bases and J by 5 bases, with 16 bases left in between. CDR1 SGHDN and CDR2 FVKESK come from the germline V gene. The CDR3 loop spans 16 amino acids. The CDR3: CASSQDGRGRRETQYF. CDR3 coding DNA: TGTGCCAGCAGCCAAGACGGGCGGGGCCGGAGGGAGACCCAGTACTTC.

The chain recombines TRBV5-4 with TRBJ1-1; tentative D call: TRBD1 (6 bases). Germline V gene lookup returns CDR1 SGHNT and CDR2 YYREEE (reference sequence). This CDR3 region has 16 residues. Trimming pared 0 bases from V and 0 bases from J, leaving 12 bases between. CDR3 DNA: TGTGCCAGCAGCTTGGCGCCGGGACAAATGAACACTGAAGCTTTCTTT. It encodes CASSLAPGQMNTEAFF.

This CDR3 is CASRGTSGGPREQFF. The CDR3 coding sequence is TGTGCCAGTAGGGGGACTAGCGGGGGCCCTAGGGAGCAGTTCTTC. The J gene is TRBJ2-1, the V gene TRBV19; 14 nucleotides line up with TRBD2. This CDR3 is built from 15 residues. CDR1 is LNHDA, CDR2 SQIVND, per germline (reference sequence). V shed 6 bases, J shed 10 bases, and the junction held 8 bases outside the gene matches.